Listed below are T cell receptor beta chains from one sample, sequenced in a study of T cells expressing NK-cell markers. With the 5' RACE reads reprocessed, TCRdb shows one record per CDR3 protein and no DNA. The sample table includes about 260,000 distinct CDR3 sequences. Sequencing used blood T cells: a sorted CD56 or NKG2C T cell subset, CD4+ or CD8+ T cells, or bulk PBMC T cells (not recorded which). These receptors were taken from a man aged 18 to 29 in good health. The CDR3 runs from the conserved cysteine through the conserved F or W.

TRBJ2-1 | TRBV29-1 | CSVEGTSGSLNEQFF
TRBJ2-3 | TRBV15 | CAARQGRGTDTQYF
TRBJ2-2 | TRBV5-1 | CASSLDLGHTGELFF
TRBJ2-2 | TRBV12-3/TRBV12-4 | CASKTGRGAGELFF
TRBJ2-2 | TRBV11-1 | CASSMTGAGGTGELFF
TRBJ2-1 | TRBV24-1 | CATSDLRGGESYNEQFF
TRBJ2-5 | TRBV20-1 | CSARVTFNLADLEETQYF
TRBJ2-3 | TRBV5-1 | CASSFRAGNLDTQYF
TRBJ2-1 | TRBV11-2 | CASSLSVAGFNNEQFF
TRBJ2-1 | TRBV25-1 | CASTGDSLHNEQFF
TRBJ2-5 | TRBV3-1 | CASSLPLRGGETQYF
TRBJ2-3 | TRBV5-6 | CASSGTSGKSDTQYF
TRBJ2-3 | TRBV7-9 | CASSFGGTQYF
TRBJ2-5 | TRBV7-9 | CASSNWDYEEETQYF
TRBJ2-2 | TRBV29-1 | CSAGTSGTAGELFF
TRBJ1-4 | TRBV4-3 | CASSQEGVASVEKLFF
TRBJ2-6 | TRBV20-1 | CSARETSFSTSGANVLTF
TRBJ1-1 | TRBV6-2/TRBV6-3 | CASYHRDNTEAFF
TRBJ1-1 | TRBV5-6 | CASSTGTGSTYTEAFF
TRBJ2-1 | TRBV29-1 | CSVEWVNEQFF
TRBJ2-1 | TRBV5-4 | CASSLGQGARNEQFF
TRBJ2-1 | TRBV7-3 | CASSFSVSSYNEQFF
TRBJ1-5 | TRBV6-2/TRBV6-3 | CASSWPGAGSNQPQHF
TRBJ2-2 | TRBV5-1 | CASSLQGAGVSTGELFF
TRBJ2-5 | TRBV29-1 | CSVAGGGETQYF
TRBJ2-1 | TRBV7-2 | CASSLDGSSYNEQFF
TRBJ2-7 | TRBV6-2/TRBV6-3 | CASSYALTYEQYF